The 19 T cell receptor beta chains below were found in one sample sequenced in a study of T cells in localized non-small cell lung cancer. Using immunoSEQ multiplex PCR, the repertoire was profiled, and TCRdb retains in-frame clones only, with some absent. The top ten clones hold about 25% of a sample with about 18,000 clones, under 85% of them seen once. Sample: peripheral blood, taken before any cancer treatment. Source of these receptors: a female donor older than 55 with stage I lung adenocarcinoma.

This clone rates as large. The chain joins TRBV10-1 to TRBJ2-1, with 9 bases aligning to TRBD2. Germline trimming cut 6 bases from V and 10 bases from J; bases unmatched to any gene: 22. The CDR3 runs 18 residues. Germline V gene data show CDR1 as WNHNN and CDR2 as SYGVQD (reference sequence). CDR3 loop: CASSVGTSRRSWNREQFF. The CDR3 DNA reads TGCGCCAGCAGCGTAGGGACTAGCCGCCGGAGTTGGAATCGGGAGCAGTTCTTC.

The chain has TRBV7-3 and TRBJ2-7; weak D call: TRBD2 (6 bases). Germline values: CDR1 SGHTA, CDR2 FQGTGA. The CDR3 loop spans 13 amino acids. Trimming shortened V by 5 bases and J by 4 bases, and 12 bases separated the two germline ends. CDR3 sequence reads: CASSRSGRYEQYF. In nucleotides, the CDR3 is TGTGCCAGCAGCCGGAGTGGGAGGTACGAGCAGTACTTC.

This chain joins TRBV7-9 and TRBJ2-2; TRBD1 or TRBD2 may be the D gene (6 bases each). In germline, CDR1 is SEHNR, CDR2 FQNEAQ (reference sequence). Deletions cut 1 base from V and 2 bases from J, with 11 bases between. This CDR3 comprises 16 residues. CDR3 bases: TGTGCCAGCAGCTTAGGCCGGGGGCCAAACACCGGGGAGCTGTTTTTT. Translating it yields CASSLGRGPNTGELFF.

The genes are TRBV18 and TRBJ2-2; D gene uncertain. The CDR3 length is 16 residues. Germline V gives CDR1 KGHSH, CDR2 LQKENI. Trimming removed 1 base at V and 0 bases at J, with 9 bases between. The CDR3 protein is CASSPRAGANTGELFF. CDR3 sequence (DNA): TGTGCCAGCTCACCACGAGCCGGTGCGAACACCGGGGAGCTGTTTTTT.

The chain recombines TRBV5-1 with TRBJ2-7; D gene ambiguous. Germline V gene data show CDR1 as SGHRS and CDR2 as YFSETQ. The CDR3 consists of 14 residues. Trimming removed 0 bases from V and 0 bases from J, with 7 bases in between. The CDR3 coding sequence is TGCGCCAGCAGCTTGGGTCAGAGCTCCTACGAGCAGTACTTC. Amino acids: CASSLGQSSYEQYF.

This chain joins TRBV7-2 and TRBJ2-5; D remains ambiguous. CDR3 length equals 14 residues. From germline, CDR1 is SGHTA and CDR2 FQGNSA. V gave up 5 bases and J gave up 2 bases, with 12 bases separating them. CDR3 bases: TGTGCCAGCAGCCCAGGCCCCTCACAAGAGACCCAGTACTTC. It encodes CASSPGPSQETQYF.

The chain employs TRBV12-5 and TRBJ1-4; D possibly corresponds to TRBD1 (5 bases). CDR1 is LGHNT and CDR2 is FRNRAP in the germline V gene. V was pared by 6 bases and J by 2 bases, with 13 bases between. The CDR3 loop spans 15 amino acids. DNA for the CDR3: TGTGCTAGTGGCGACCCGGGGGTCACTAATGAAAAACTGTTTTTT. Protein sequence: CASGDPGVTNEKLFF.

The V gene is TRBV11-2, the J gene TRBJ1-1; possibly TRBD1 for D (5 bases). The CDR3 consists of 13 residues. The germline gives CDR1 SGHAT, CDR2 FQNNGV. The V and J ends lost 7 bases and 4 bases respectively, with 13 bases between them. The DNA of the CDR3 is TGTGCCAGCACCTTCGGGGGTTCCACTGAAGCTTTCTTT. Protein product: CASTFGGSTEAFF.

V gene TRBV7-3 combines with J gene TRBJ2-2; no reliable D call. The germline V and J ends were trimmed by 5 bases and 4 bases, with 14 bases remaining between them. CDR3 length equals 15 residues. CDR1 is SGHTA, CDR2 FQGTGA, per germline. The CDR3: CASSLMMAATGELFF. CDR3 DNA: TGTGCCAGCAGCCTTATGATGGCGGCCACCGGGGAGCTGTTTTTT.

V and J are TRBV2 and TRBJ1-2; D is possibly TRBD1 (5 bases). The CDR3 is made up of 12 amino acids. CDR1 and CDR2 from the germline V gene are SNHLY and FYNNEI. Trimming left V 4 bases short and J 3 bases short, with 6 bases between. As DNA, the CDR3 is TGTGCCAGCAGTGGGGGGGACTATGGCTACACCTTC. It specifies CASSGGDYGYTF.

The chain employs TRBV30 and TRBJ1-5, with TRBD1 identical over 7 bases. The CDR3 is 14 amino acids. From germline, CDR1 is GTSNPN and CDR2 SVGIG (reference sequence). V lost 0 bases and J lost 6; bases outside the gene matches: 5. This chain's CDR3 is CAWSVGGGGQPQHF. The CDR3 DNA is TGTGCCTGGAGTGTGGGAGGGGGCGGTCAGCCCCAGCATTTT.

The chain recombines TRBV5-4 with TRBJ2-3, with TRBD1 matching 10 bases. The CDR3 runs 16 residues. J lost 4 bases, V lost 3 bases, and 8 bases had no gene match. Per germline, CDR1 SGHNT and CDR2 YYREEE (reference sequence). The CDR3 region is CASSSPDRGPADTQYF. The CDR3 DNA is TGTGCCAGCAGCTCCCCCGACAGGGGGCCCGCAGATACGCAGTATTTT.

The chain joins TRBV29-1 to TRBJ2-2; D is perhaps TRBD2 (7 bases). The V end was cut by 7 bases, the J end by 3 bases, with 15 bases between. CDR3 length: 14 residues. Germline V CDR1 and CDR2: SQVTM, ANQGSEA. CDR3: CSGRGGADTGELFF. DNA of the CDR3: TGCAGCGGCCGAGGGGGGGCGGACACCGGGGAGCTGTTTTTT.

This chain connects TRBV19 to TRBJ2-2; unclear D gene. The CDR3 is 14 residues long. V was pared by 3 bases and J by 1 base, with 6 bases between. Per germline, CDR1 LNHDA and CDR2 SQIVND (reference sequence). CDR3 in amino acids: CASSMVGNTGELFF. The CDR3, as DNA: TGTGCCAGTAGTATGGTAGGGAACACCGGGGAGCTGTTTTTT.

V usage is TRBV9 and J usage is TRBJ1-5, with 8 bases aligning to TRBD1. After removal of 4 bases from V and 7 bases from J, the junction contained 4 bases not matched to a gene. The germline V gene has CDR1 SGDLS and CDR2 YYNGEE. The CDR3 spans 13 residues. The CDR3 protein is CASSQGAGQPQHF. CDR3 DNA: TGTGCCAGCAGCCAGGGGGCAGGACAGCCCCAGCATTTT.

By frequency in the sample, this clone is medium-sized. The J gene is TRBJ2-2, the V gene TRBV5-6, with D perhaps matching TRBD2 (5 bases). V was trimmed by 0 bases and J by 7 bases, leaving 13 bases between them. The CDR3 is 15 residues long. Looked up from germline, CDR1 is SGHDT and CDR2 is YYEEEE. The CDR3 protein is CASSLVAGVVGELFF. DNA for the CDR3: TGTGCCAGCAGCTTGGTGGCGGGTGTCGTCGGGGAGCTGTTTTTT.

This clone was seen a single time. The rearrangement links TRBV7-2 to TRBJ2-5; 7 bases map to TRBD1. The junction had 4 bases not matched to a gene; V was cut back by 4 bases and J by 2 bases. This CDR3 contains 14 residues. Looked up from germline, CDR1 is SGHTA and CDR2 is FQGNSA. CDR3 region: CASSSQTGQETQYF. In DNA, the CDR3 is TGTGCCAGCAGCTCTCAGACAGGGCAAGAGACCCAGTACTTC.

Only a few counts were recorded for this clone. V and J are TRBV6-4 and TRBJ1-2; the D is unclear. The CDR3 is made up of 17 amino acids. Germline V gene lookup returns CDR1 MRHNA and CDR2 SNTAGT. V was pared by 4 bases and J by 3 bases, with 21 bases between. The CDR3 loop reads CASSANDRAETYYGYTF. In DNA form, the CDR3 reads TGTGCCAGCAGTGCAAACGACCGGGCCGAGACTTACTATGGCTACACCTTC.

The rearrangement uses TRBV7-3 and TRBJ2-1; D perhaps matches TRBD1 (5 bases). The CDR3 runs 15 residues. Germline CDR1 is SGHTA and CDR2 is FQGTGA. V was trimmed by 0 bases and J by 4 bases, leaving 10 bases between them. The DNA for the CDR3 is TGTGCCAGCAGCTTAACCTTCTCAGGGTACAATGAGCAGTTCTTC. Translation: CASSLTFSGYNEQFF. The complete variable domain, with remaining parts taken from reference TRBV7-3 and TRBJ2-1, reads GAGVSQTPSNKVTEKGKYVELRCDPISGHTALYWYRQSLGQGPEFLIYFQGTGAADDSGLPNDRFFAVRPEGSVSTLKIQRTERGDSAVYLCASSLTFSGYNEQFFGPGTRLTVL.